These 8 T cell receptor beta chains were sequenced from one sample in a study of cytomegalovirus exposure and HLA in healthy donors. In the PCR, 60 Vbeta and 13 Jbeta primers were used. Assay: immunoSEQ multiplex PCR; the TCRdb copy retains only in-frame clones and omits some. This table holds about 230,000 clones, over 70% found once. Sequenced sample: PBMCs. The origin of the receptors is a woman aged 60-75 years in good health and CMV-seropositive.

The chain combines TRBV5-1 with TRBJ1-5, with D perhaps matching TRBD1 (5 bases). The CDR3 has 15 residues. Looked up from germline, CDR1 is SGHRS and CDR2 is YFSETQ. Trimming removed 4 bases from V and 7 bases from J, with 18 bases in between. CDR3 nucleotides: TGCGCCAGCAGCGCCGAAACAGGAATAGGCCAGCCCCAGCATTTT. Its translation: CASSAETGIGQPQHF.

The rearrangement uses TRBV15 and TRBJ2-6; the D is unclear. The ends were cut back, 4 bases at V and 2 bases at J, with 15 bases in the middle. Germline lookup yields CDR1 LNHNV and CDR2 YYDKDF (reference sequence). The CDR3 spans 17 residues. In DNA form, the CDR3 reads TGTGCCACCAGCAAAACCTCTAGAGAAACTGGGGCCAACGTCCTGACTTTC. This sequence encodes CATSKTSRETGANVLTF.

The rearrangement uses TRBV19 and TRBJ2-3, with 11 bases lining up with TRBD2. CDR1 LNHDA and CDR2 SQIVND come from the germline V gene (reference sequence). V was pared by 3 bases and J by 5 bases, with 4 bases of the junction left unmatched. The CDR3 extends over 15 amino acids. The CDR3 DNA reads as TGTGCCAGTAGTATTTTTAGCGGGAGGGTAGATACGCAGTATTTT. Its protein product is CASSIFSGRVDTQYF.

CDR3 in amino acids: CASRGGGANSYEQYF. The CDR3 DNA is TGTGCCAGCCGGGGCGGAGGGGCCAACTCCTACGAGCAGTACTTC. V and J are TRBV7-2 and TRBJ2-7; tentative D call: TRBD2 (6 bases). The ends were cut back, 8 bases at V and 0 bases at J, with 17 bases in the middle. The germline CDR1 and CDR2 sequences are SGHTA and FQGNSA. This CDR3 has 15 residues.

V is TRBV7-3 and J is TRBJ1-2, with D perhaps TRBD1 (5 bases). The CDR3 loop spans 14 amino acids. Germline V gene sequence: CDR1 SGHTA, CDR2 FQGTGA. Trimming shortened V by 5 bases and J by 3 bases, and 13 bases separated the two germline ends. The CDR3 reads CASSMTVGDYGYTF. The DNA of the CDR3 is TGTGCCAGCAGCATGACAGTAGGAGACTATGGCTACACCTTC.

The chain recombines TRBV5-1 with TRBJ2-7, with a possible D match to TRBD1 (6 bases). Germline V gene lookup returns CDR1 SGHRS and CDR2 YFSETQ. CDR3 length: 14 residues. V was shortened by 4 bases and J by 4 bases, with 15 bases between the two germline ends. The CDR3 loop reads CASSLPDSLYEQYF. DNA of the CDR3: TGCGCCAGCAGCCTACCGGACAGTCTTTACGAGCAGTACTTC. The full variable domain, with the rest looked up from reference TRBV5-1 and TRBJ2-7, is KAGVTQTPRYLIKTRGQQVTLSCSPISGHRSVSWYQQTPGQGLQFLFEYFSETQRNKGNFPGRFSGRQFSNSRSEMNVSTLELGDSALYLCASSLPDSLYEQYFGPGTRLTVT.

V and J are TRBV7-2 and TRBJ1-1, with D perhaps matching TRBD1 (5 bases). The CDR3 sequence is 16 residues long. Germline lookup yields CDR1 SGHTA and CDR2 FQGNSA. Trimming took 5 bases from V and 2 from J, leaving 18 bases between them. CDR3 residues: CASSLEPQGSNTEAFF. The CDR3 coding sequence is TGTGCCAGCAGCCTAGAGCCTCAGGGTAGTAACACTGAAGCTTTCTTT.

CDR3 amino acids: CASRALGPLAYEQYF. CDR3 DNA: TGTGCCAGCAGGGCCCTAGGCCCCCTGGCCTACGAGCAGTACTTC. V and J are TRBV7-8 and TRBJ2-7; D uncertain. Germline loops: CDR1 SGHVS, CDR2 FQNEAQ. CDR3 length: 15 residues. V shed 6 bases and J shed 2 bases, with 17 bases lying between them.